This T cell receptor beta chain was identified during a study of blood T cell repertoires in COVID-19. This table comes from immunoSEQ multiplex PCR, and its TCRdb copy is limited to in-frame clones, with some not included. This sample has around 81,000 clones, with about 80% found just once. Trimming cost V 4 bases and J 10 bases; bases outside gene matches: 9. Germline V lookup: CDR1 MNHNY, CDR2 SVGAGI (reference sequence). The CDR3 totals 13 residues. This clonotype originated in a human donor in a cohort sampled during active COVID-19. The rearrangement uses TRBV6-6 and TRBJ1-1, with 7 positions matching TRBD1. The specimen sequenced was peripheral blood. CDR3 DNA: TGTGCCAGCAGTTCACACAGGGGCAGTGGAGCTTTCTTT. Its protein is CASSSHRGSGAFF.